The 28 T cell receptor beta chains presented below share a single source sample, sequenced in a study of cytomegalovirus exposure and HLA in healthy donors. PCR used 60 Vbeta primers and 13 Jbeta primers. The method was immunoSEQ multiplex PCR; TCRdb's version includes in-frame clones alone and lacks a portion of them. The sample yields about 120,000 clones, 74% seen once. The sequenced sample was PBMCs. The source of these receptors is a woman aged 40 to 55 in good health and CMV-seropositive.

V usage is TRBV13 and J usage is TRBJ2-7; 7 bases match TRBD2. Per germline, CDR1 PRHDT and CDR2 FYEKMQ (reference sequence). This CDR3 is built from 18 residues. V trimming: 3 bases; J trimming: 7 bases; junction bases outside the gene matches: 21. This CDR3 is CASSLGPPGGSASREQYF. The CDR3 bases are TGTGCCAGCAGCTTGGGTCCCCCCGGCGGGAGTGCGAGCCGAGAGCAGTACTTC.

V is TRBV4-3 and J is TRBJ2-5; 11 nucleotides align to TRBD2. J lost 11 bases, V lost 0 bases, and 5 bases had no gene match. CDR1 LGHNA and CDR2 YSLEER come from the germline V gene. The CDR3 is 14 amino acids. The CDR3 nucleotides read TGCGCCAGCAGCCAAGACGGGACTAGCGGCTCTCAGTACTTC. It is translated as CASSQDGTSGSQYF.

CDR3: CASSPTPLAAHEQYF. The CDR3, as DNA: TGCGCCAGCAGCCCTACCCCCCTAGCGGCCCACGAGCAGTACTTC. The chain couples TRBV4-3 to TRBJ2-7; TRBD2 agrees at 7 bases. The CDR3 totals 15 residues. Losses at the gene ends were 4 bases for V and 5 bases for J; bases not matched to a gene: 11. Germline assignment: CDR1 LGHNA and CDR2 YSLEER.

The J gene is TRBJ1-2, the V gene TRBV7-2, with D unclear. Trimming shortened V by 3 bases and J by 4 bases, and 9 bases separated the two germline ends. Germline-derived CDR1 and CDR2 are SGHTA and FQGNSA. The CDR3 is 13 residues long. This CDR3 is CASSLEQIYGYTF. In DNA form, the CDR3 reads TGTGCCAGCAGCTTGGAACAGATCTATGGCTACACCTTC.

The chain has TRBV5-6 and TRBJ2-3; 12 bases are a match to TRBD2. Germline CDR1 and CDR2: SGHDT and YYEEEE. V was clipped by 3 bases and J by 3 bases; unmatched bases: 11. CDR3 length: 18 amino acids. In DNA, the CDR3 is TGTGCCAGCAGCTCCCACCGACTAGCGGGAGAGGTGACAGATACGCAGTATTTT. The encoded protein is CASSSHRLAGEVTDTQYF.

The chain has TRBV12-5 and TRBJ2-5, with 10 bases fitting TRBD1. With 8 bases clipped from V and 3 bases from J, the junction kept 6 bases outside the gene matches. Germline loops: CDR1 LGHNT, CDR2 FRNRAP. CDR3 length equals 14 residues. The DNA for the CDR3 is TGTGCTAGTACCAGACAGGGGGCGGAAGAGACCCAGTACTTC. As protein: CASTRQGAEETQYF.

V is TRBV30 and J is TRBJ2-3; D gene uncertain. V was shortened by 6 bases and J by 14 bases, with 18 bases between the two germline ends. There are 11 residues in the CDR3. CDR1 GTSNPN and CDR2 SVGIG come from the germline V gene (reference sequence). The CDR3 DNA reads TGTGCCTGTTCGCTCGGTTCTCAGCGGTATTTT. As protein: CACSLGSQRYF.

V and J are TRBV21-1 and TRBJ1-5. TRBV21-1 constitutes a pseudogene. This CDR3 contains 15 residues. The CDR3 DNA follows: TGTGCCACAGCCAAGGCAGGGAGGGACAATCAGCCCCAGCATTTT. This translates into CATAKAGRDNQPQHF.

This chain connects TRBV27 to TRBJ2-2; 8 nucleotides match TRBD1. The length of the CDR3 is 19 residues. J lost 2 bases, V lost 7 bases, and 18 bases had no gene match. The germline V gene encodes CDR1 MNHEY and CDR2 SMNVEV (reference sequence). DNA for the CDR3: TGTGCCAGCAACCCGACCGGGACAGGAGATTTAATTAACACCGGGGAGCTGTTTTTT. Protein: CASNPTGTGDLINTGELFF.

The J gene is TRBJ1-5, the V gene TRBV18; 10 bases map to TRBD1. J gave up 2 bases and V 4 bases, and 2 bases lay outside the gene matches. This CDR3 is 15 amino acids long. Germline V gene lookup returns CDR1 KGHSH and CDR2 LQKENI. The DNA of the CDR3 is TGTGCCAGCTCACTAGGGACAGGGGGCAATCAGCCCCAGCATTTT. It yields the protein CASSLGTGGNQPQHF.

The chain employs TRBV11-1 and TRBJ2-2, with 8 bases lining up with TRBD1. Germline CDR1 is SGHAT and CDR2 is FQDESV (reference sequence). The CDR3 consists of 18 residues. V shed 4 bases, J shed 2 bases, and the junction held 12 bases outside the gene matches. Written as DNA, the CDR3 is TGTGCCAGCAGCTCTAGAGGGGCGGGACAGGCAAACACCGGGGAGCTGTTTTTT. It is translated as CASSSRGAGQANTGELFF.

The chain has TRBV6-1 and TRBJ2-7; 9 nucleotides agree with TRBD1. J was trimmed by 2 bases and V by 3 bases; bases with no gene match: 5. Germline V gene data show CDR1 as MNHNS and CDR2 as SASEGT. The CDR3 sequence is 15 residues long. This CDR3 is CASSEEDRGAYEQYF. The CDR3 coding sequence is TGTGCCAGCAGTGAGGAGGACAGGGGCGCCTACGAGCAGTACTTC.

The V and J genes are TRBV19 and TRBJ2-2, with 9 bases identical to TRBD1. Germline V gene data show CDR1 as LNHDA and CDR2 as SQIVND (reference sequence). The V segment lost 6 bases and the J segment 2 bases; nucleotides outside the gene matches: 4. The CDR3 has 15 amino acids. CDR3 coding DNA: TGTGCCAGTAGGCGGACAGGGGCCAACACCGGGGAGCTGTTTTTT. Protein sequence: CASRRTGANTGELFF.

This clone has more than one count but fewer than ten. The rearrangement uses TRBV9 and TRBJ2-7; 8 bases line up with TRBD2. Per the germline V gene, CDR1 is SGDLS and CDR2 is YYNGEE. This CDR3 is built from 15 residues. The V and J ends lost 2 bases and 0 bases, in that order; junction bases with no gene match: 4. The DNA of the CDR3 is TGTGCCAGCAGCGTGAGCGGGACTAGCTCCTACGAGCAGTACTTC. The encoded protein is CASSVSGTSSYEQYF.

The chain recombines TRBV5-1 with TRBJ2-1; 9 bases fit TRBD1. CDR3 length: 13 residues. The V gene's germline CDR1 is SGHRS and CDR2 YFSETQ. The V segment lost 3 bases and the J segment 8 bases; nucleotides outside the gene matches: 3. The CDR3 sequence: CASSSHRGHEQFF. The CDR3 DNA is TGCGCCAGCAGCTCACACAGGGGGCATGAGCAGTTCTTC.

The J gene is TRBJ2-5, the V gene TRBV19; TRBD1 matches 10 bases. The closer fit of TRBJ2-7 to the DNA end suggests the J call may be wrong. Per the germline V gene, CDR1 is LNHDA and CDR2 is SQIVND (reference sequence). This CDR3 spans 13 amino acids. The CDR3 coding sequence is TGTGCCAGTGGGACAGGGGTAGGCAACGAGCAGTACTTC. Translation: CASGTGVGNEQYF.

The chain links TRBV5-1 to TRBJ2-1, with D hard to call. This CDR3 has 13 amino acids. Germline CDR1 SGHRS, CDR2 YFSETQ. Trimming shortened V by 4 bases and J by 7 bases, and 12 bases separated the two germline ends. The CDR3 protein is CASSLLLGNEQFF. The CDR3 region has the DNA TGCGCCAGCAGCCTACTGCTAGGTAATGAGCAGTTCTTC.

The chain joins TRBV7-9 to TRBJ2-3; 7 bases match TRBD2. V shed 0 bases and J 4 bases; nucleotides not matched to a gene: 7. The CDR3 loop spans 16 amino acids. Germline values: CDR1 SEHNR, CDR2 FQNEAQ (reference sequence). The CDR3 region is CASSLAGGGLADTQYF. CDR3 coding DNA: TGTGCCAGCAGCTTAGCTGGGGGGGGATTGGCAGATACGCAGTATTTT.

This clone was observed a few times. The same CDR3 can be traced to other DNA sequences in this sample. This rearrangement joins TRBV27 to TRBJ1-1; D gene ambiguous. The CDR3 has 13 amino acids. Trimming cost V 5 bases and J 1 base, with 8 bases left between them. Germline assignment: CDR1 MNHEY and CDR2 SMNVEV (reference sequence). The CDR3 nucleotides read TGTGCCAGCAGTCTCCGGGAGAACACTGAAGCTTTCTTT. Its translation is CASSLRENTEAFF.

CDR3 coding DNA: TGTGCCAGCAGCTTAGAGCATCGCTCCTACGAGCAGTACTTC. Amino acids: CASSLEHRSYEQYF. This sequence joins TRBV7-2 and TRBJ2-7, with no clear D. The CDR3 consists of 14 residues. Deletions cut 1 base from V and 0 bases from J, with 7 bases between. Germline values: CDR1 SGHTA, CDR2 FQGNSA.

The CDR3 DNA is TGTGCCATCCCTTCGGGAGGGCCTGACAATGAGCAGTTCTTC. It encodes CAIPSGGPDNEQFF. The chain links TRBV10-3 to TRBJ2-1; 8 bases align to TRBD2. There are 14 residues in the CDR3. The germline V gene encodes CDR1 ENHRY and CDR2 SYGVKD. V lost 8 bases, J lost 5 bases, and 8 bases stayed unmatched.

The chain combines TRBV5-1 with TRBJ2-7; 9 positions agree with TRBD1. Germline V lookup: CDR1 SGHRS, CDR2 YFSETQ. V gave up 4 bases and J gave up 5 bases; unmatched junction bases: 7. The CDR3 extends over 14 amino acids. The CDR3 loop is CASSVQGAVNEQYF. In DNA form, the CDR3 reads TGCGCCAGCAGCGTACAGGGGGCGGTTAACGAGCAGTACTTC.

V usage is TRBV6-5 and J usage is TRBJ1-2, with a weak D call TRBD1 (5 bases). Germline V gene data show CDR1 as MNHEY and CDR2 as SVGAGI. The CDR3 is made up of 12 amino acids. Trimming took 3 bases from V and 8 from J, leaving 10 bases between them. The CDR3 DNA reads as TGTGCCAGCAGTTATACGGGGGTCGGCTACACCTTC. As protein: CASSYTGVGYTF.

This clone has only a few counts. The rearrangement joins TRBV9 to TRBJ2-1; 12 positions agree with TRBD2. CDR1 and CDR2 (germline): SGDLS, YYNGEE. V dropped 4 bases and J dropped 2; count of bases not matched to a gene: 4. This CDR3 region has 16 residues. CDR3: CASSFGLAGTYNEQFF. The DNA for the CDR3 is TGTGCCAGCAGCTTTGGACTAGCGGGAACCTACAATGAGCAGTTCTTC.

V and J are TRBV18 and TRBJ1-4, with TRBD1 identical over 8 bases. The trim removed 4 bases at V and 7 bases at J, leaving 5 bases unmatched. Germline CDR1 and CDR2: KGHSH and LQKENI. The CDR3 consists of 14 residues. The CDR3 region has the DNA TGTGCCAGCTCACTCGGACAGGGTAGTGAAAAACTGTTTTTT. Amino acid sequence: CASSLGQGSEKLFF.

This sequence joins TRBV27 and TRBJ2-1; 7 nucleotides match TRBD1. This CDR3 contains 13 residues. Trimming removed 8 bases from V and 6 bases from J; junction bases left unmatched: 7. CDR1 is MNHEY, CDR2 SMNVEV, per germline (reference sequence). The CDR3 here is CASSPNRGNEQFF. CDR3 coding DNA: TGTGCCAGCTCTCCTAACAGGGGCAATGAGCAGTTCTTC.

The chain carries TRBV4-1 and TRBJ1-2, with D possibly TRBD1 on 6 matching bases. The V end lost 2 bases, the J end lost 6 bases, and 16 bases lay between the germline ends. Looked up from germline, CDR1 is MGHRA and CDR2 is YSYEKL. This CDR3 is 15 amino acids long. In DNA form, the CDR3 reads TGCGCCAGCAGCCAACCCCGGGACAAGGGGCATGGCTACACCTTC. As protein: CASSQPRDKGHGYTF.

Notes on this clone: The junction differs from germline at one of its ends, possibly a read error. As DNA, the CDR3 is TGTGCTAGCAGCTCGGTCCTACAGGCAGAGCAGTTCTTC. Translating it yields CASSSVLQAEQFF. The chain links TRBV7-7 to TRBJ2-1, with D perhaps TRBD1 (5 bases). Looked up from germline, CDR1 is SSHAT and CDR2 is FNYEAQ (reference sequence). The CDR3 covers 13 residues.